One T cell receptor beta chain is described in this entry. This table comes from immunoSEQ multiplex PCR, and its TCRdb copy is limited to in-frame clones, with some not included. The profile shows 140,000 or so clones, about 88% of them singletons. The data originate from a study of radiation and T cells in renal cell carcinoma. Specified time point: blood 4 weeks post-SBRT, at nephrectomy. As to treatment: 15 Gy SBRT to primary tumor, nephrectomy 4 weeks later. The CDR3 consists of 15 residues. Trimming stripped 2 bases from V and 2 bases from J, with 10 bases between. The germline V gene has CDR1 MNHNS and CDR2 SASEGT.

The source material was blood, sampled from a patient whose treatment included radiotherapy and nephrectomy. This clonotype was sampled from a woman between 50 and 59 years old with renal cell carcinoma. The chain uses TRBV6-1 and TRBJ2-1; D is possibly TRBD1 (5 bases). CDR3: CASSERGIPYNEQFF. The CDR3 DNA is TGTGCCAGCAGTGAAAGGGGAATACCCTACAATGAGCAGTTCTTC.